This T cell receptor (delta chain) was profiled in a study of gamma-delta T cells after stem cell transplantation. Germline CDR1 is GEAIGNYY and CDR2 is EKD. V lost 3 bases to trimming and J lost 7 bases, with 17 bases between them. The CDR3 spans 14 residues. TCRdb re-called the RT-PCR reads through CATT. The table has thousands of delta-chain clones, 20% to 30% seen once. Judged by abundance, this clone is medium-sized. Source material: gamma-delta T cells. The chain combines TRDV2 with TRDJ1, with D possibly TRDD3 on 5 matching bases. This receptor was taken from a human donor. It is not recorded whose cells these are; they may come from a transplant donor. The CDR3 sequence is CACDSLTRGLKLIF. The CDR3 bases are TGTGCCTGTGACTCGTTAACCCGGGGGCTTAAACTCATCTTT.